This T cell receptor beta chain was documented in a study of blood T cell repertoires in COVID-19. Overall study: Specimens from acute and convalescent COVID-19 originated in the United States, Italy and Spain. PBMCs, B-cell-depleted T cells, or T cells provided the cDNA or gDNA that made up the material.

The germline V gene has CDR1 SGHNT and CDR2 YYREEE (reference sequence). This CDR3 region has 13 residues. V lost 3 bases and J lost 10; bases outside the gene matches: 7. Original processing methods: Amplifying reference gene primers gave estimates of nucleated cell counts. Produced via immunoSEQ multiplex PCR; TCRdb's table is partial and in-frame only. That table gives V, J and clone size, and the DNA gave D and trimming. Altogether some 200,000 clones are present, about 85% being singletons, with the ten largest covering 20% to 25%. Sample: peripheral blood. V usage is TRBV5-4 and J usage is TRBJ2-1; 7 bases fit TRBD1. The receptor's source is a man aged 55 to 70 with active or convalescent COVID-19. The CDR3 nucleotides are TGTGCCAGCAGCTCGGGACAGCTGGAGGAGCAGTTCTTC. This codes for CASSSGQLEEQFF.